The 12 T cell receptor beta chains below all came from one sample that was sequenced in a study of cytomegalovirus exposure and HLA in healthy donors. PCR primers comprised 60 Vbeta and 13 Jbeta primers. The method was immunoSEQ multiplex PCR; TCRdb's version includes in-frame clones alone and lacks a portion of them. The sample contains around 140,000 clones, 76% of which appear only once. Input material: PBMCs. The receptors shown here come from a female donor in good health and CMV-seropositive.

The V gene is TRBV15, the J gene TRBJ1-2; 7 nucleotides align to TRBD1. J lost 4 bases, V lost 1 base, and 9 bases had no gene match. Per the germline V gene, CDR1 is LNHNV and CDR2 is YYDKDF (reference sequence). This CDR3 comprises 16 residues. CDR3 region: CATSRGVARQGYGYTF. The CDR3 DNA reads TGTGCCACCAGCAGAGGCGTAGCAAGACAGGGCTATGGCTACACCTTC.

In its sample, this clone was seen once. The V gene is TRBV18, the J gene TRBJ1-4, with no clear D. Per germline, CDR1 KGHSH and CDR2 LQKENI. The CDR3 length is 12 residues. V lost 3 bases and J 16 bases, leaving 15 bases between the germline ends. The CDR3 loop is CASSPDSQRSFF. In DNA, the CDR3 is TGTGCCAGCTCACCGGACTCACAGCGATCGTTTTTT.

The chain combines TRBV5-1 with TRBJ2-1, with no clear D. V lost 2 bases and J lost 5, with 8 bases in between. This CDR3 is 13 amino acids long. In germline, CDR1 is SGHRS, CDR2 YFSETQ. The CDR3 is CASSFRIDNEQFF. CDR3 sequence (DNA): TGCGCCAGCAGCTTTAGAATCGACAATGAGCAGTTCTTC.

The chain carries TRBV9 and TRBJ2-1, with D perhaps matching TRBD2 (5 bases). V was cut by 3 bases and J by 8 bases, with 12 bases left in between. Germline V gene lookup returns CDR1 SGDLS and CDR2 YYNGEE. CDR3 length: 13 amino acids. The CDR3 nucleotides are TGTGCCAGCAGCGCGCAGGACTCCTATGAGCAGTTCTTC. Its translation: CASSAQDSYEQFF.

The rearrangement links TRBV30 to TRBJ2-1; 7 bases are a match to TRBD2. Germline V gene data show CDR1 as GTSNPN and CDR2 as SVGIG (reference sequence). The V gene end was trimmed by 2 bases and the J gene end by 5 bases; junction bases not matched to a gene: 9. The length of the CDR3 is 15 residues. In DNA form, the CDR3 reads TGTGCCTGGAGTTCCGGGCTAGCGGCAAACAATGAGCAGTTCTTC. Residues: CAWSSGLAANNEQFF.

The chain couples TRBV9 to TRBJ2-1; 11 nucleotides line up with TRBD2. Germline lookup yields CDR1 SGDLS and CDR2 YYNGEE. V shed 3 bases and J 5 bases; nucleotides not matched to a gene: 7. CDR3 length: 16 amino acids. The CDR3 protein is CASSASGTSGNNEQFF. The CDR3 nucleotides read TGTGCCAGCAGCGCATCCGGGACTAGCGGAAACAATGAGCAGTTCTTC.

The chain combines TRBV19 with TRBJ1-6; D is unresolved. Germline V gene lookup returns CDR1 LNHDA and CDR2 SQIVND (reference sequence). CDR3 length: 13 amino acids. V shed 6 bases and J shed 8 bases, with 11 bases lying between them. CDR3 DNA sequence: TGTGCCAGTAGCCGCGGATGGGATTCACCCCTCCACTTT. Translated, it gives CASSRGWDSPLHF. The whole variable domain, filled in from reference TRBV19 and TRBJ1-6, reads DGGITQSPKYLFRKEGQNVTLSCEQNLNHDAMYWYRQDPGQGLRLIYYSQIVNDFQKGDIAEGYSVSREKKESFPLTVTSAQKNPTAFYLCASSRGWDSPLHFGNGTRLTVT.

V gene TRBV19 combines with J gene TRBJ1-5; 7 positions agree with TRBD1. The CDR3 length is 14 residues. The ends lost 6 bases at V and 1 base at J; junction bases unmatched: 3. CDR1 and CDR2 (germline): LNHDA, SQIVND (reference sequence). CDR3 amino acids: CASSLQGSNQPQHF. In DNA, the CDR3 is TGTGCCAGTAGCCTACAGGGGAGCAATCAGCCCCAGCATTTT.

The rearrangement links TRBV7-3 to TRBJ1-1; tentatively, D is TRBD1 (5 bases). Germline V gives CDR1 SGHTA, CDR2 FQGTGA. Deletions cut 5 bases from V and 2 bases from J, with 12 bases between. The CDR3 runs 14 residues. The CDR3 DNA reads TGTGCCAGCAGCCAAGGGGCCGGTAACACTGAAGCTTTCTTT. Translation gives CASSQGAGNTEAFF. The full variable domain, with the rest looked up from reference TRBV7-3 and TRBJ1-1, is GAGVSQTPSNKVTEKGKYVELRCDPISGHTALYWYRQSLGQGPEFLIYFQGTGAADDSGLPNDRFFAVRPEGSVSTLKIQRTERGDSAVYLCASSQGAGNTEAFFGQGTRLTVV.

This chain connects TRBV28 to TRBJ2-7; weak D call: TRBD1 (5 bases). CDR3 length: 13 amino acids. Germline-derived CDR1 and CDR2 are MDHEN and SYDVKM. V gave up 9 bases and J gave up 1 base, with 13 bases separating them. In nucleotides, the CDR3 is TGTGCCAGTAAACAGGCCCTTTCCTACGAGCAGTACTTC. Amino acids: CASKQALSYEQYF.

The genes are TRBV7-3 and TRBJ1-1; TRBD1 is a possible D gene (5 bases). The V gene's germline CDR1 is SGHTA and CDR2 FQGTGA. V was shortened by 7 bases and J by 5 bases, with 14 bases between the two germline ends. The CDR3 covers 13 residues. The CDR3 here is CASTLAGGTEAFF. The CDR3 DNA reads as TGTGCCAGCACTTTGGCGGGGGGGACTGAAGCTTTCTTT.

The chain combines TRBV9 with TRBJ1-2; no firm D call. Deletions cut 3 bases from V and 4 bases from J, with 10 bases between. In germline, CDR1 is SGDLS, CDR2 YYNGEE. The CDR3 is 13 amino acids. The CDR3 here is CASSGGITYGYTF. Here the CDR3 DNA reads TGTGCCAGCAGCGGAGGGATTACCTATGGCTACACCTTC.